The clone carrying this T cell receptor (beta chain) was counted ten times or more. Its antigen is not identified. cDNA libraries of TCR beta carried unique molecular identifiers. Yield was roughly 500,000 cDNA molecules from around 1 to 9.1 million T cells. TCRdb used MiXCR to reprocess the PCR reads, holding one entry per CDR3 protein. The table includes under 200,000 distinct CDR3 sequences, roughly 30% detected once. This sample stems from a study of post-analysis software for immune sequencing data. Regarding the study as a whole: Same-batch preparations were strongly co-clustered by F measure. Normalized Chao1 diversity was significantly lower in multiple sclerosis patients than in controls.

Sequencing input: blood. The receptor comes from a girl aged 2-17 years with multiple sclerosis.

The CDR3 is CSAFDHLGGWGTQYF. The DNA of the CDR3 is TGCAGTGCCTTCGATCATCTCGGTGGCTGGGGGACCCAGTACTTC. The V gene is TRBV20-1, the J gene TRBJ2-5; D unresolved. CDR3 length: 15 residues. Germline assignment: CDR1 DFQATT and CDR2 SNEGSKA (reference sequence). Trimming took off 6 bases at V and 7 bases at J, with 24 bases between the two ends.